This is a list of T cell receptor beta chains from one sample in a study of blood T cell repertoires in COVID-19. Clones were read by immunoSEQ multiplex PCR, and TCRdb kept only the in-frame ones, dropping some. The data hold about 120,000 clones, with about four fifths observed a single time. What was sequenced was peripheral blood. Receptors originate from a man aged 55 to 70 with active or convalescent COVID-19. Each CDR3 is given with its conserved first and last residue. D genes are given only for firm matches. Rows may omit the clone size; those that give it use once, few, many or a size class.

D gene	V gene	J gene	clone size	CDR3 protein	CDR3 DNA
TRBD2	TRBV5-1	TRBJ2-3	-	CASSLGLTSGRGDTQYF	TGCGCCAGCAGCTTGGGCTTGACTAGCGGGAGAGGAGATACGCAGTATTTT
TRBD1	TRBV6-4	TRBJ2-7	-	CASSDSRQGRPYEQYF	TGTGCCAGCAGTGACTCCCGACAGGGCCGCCCCTACGAGCAGTACTTC
TRBD2	TRBV23-1	TRBJ2-3	-	CASSQKTSGKKDTQYF	TGCGCCAGCAGTCAAAAGACTAGCGGGAAGAAAGATACGCAGTATTTT
-	TRBV15	TRBJ1-4	-	CATSTEAPVVNEKLFF	TGTGCCACCAGCACCGAGGCTCCTGTGGTTAATGAAAAACTGTTTTTT
-	TRBV7-9	TRBJ2-7	-	CASSATGGEQYF	TGTGCCAGCAGCGCTACAGGCGGCGAGCAGTACTTC
TRBD2	TRBV27	TRBJ2-7	-	CASSFTSAGEQYF	TGTGCCAGCAGTTTCACTAGCGCGGGGGAGCAGTACTTC
TRBD1	TRBV6-5	TRBJ1-2	-	CASSFQGGANYGYTF	TGTGCCAGCAGTTTTCAAGGGGGCGCCAACTATGGCTACACCTTC
-	TRBV14	TRBJ2-1	-	CASSQGGRGSYNEQFF	TGTGCCAGCAGCCAAGGAGGTAGGGGATCCTACAATGAGCAGTTCTTC
-	TRBV29-1	TRBJ2-7	many	CSIRQGEVYEQYF	TGCAGCATCCGCCAGGGCGAGGTCTACGAGCAGTACTTC
-	TRBV6-2/TRBV6-3	TRBJ2-4	once	CASSGPDRLAKNIQYF	TGTGCCAGCAGCGGCCCAGACAGACTAGCCAAAAACATTCAGTACTTC
TRBD1	TRBV7-9	TRBJ1-2	-	CASSLASTGGTSYTF	TGTGCCAGCAGCTTAGCGTCGACAGGGGGCACGAGCTACACCTTC
TRBD2	TRBV7-2	TRBJ2-1	-	CASSSSLATSGKAGQFF	TGTGCCAGCAGCTCCTCCTTGGCGACTAGCGGGAAGGCGGGGCAGTTCTTC
TRBD1	TRBV15	TRBJ2-1	-	CATSTLTGGVNEQFF	TGTGCCACCAGCACCTTAACAGGGGGAGTCAATGAGCAGTTCTTC
-	TRBV6-2/TRBV6-3	TRBJ2-7	few	CASSPGVSYEQYF	TGTGCCAGCAGTCCGGGAGTTTCTTACGAGCAGTACTTC
-	TRBV19	TRBJ1-2	-	CASTSNIRGYGYTF	TGTGCCAGTACCTCAAATATCAGGGGATATGGCTACACCTTC
-	TRBV5-4	TRBJ2-2	-	CASSLLVGPNTGELFF	TGTGCCAGCAGTCTTCTGGTGGGGCCGAACACCGGGGAGCTGTTTTTT
-	TRBV6-1	TRBJ2-2	-	CASSEALTGELFF	TGTGCCAGCAGTGAAGCCCTGACCGGGGAGCTGTTTTTT
TRBD2	TRBV5-1	TRBJ2-3	-	CASSLWVAGTDTQYF	TGCGCCAGCAGCTTGTGGGTAGCGGGAACAGATACGCAGTATTTT
-	TRBV19	TRBJ2-2	once	CASSSTGMGGELFF	TGTGCCAGTAGTAGCACAGGGATGGGCGGGGAGCTGTTTTTT
-	TRBV18	TRBJ1-6	few	CASSQIRSPLHF	TGTGCCAGCTCCCAGATTCGTTCACCCCTCCACTTT
-	TRBV5-8	TRBJ1-6	-	CASSLTYSPLHF	TGTGCCAGCAGCTTAACTTATTCACCCCTCCACTTT
-	TRBV11-1	TRBJ1-1	-	CASSLGPDRPEAFF	TGTGCCAGCAGCTTAGGTCCCGACAGACCTGAAGCTTTCTTT
-	TRBV6-2/TRBV6-3	TRBJ2-7	-	CASSSSDGTGRIQQYF	TGTGCCAGCAGTTCCTCCGACGGTACAGGGCGTATTCAGCAGTACTTC
TRBD2	TRBV4-3	TRBJ2-7	-	CASSQGHLAGGSSYEQYF	TGCGCCAGCAGCCAAGGACATCTAGCGGGAGGCAGCTCCTACGAGCAGTACTTC
TRBD2	TRBV29-1	TRBJ2-5	-	CSVTSGVGETQYF	TGCAGCGTAACTAGCGGAGTCGGGGAGACCCAGTACTTC
TRBD2	TRBV4-3	TRBJ2-7	few	CASSQEGGLATYEQYF	TGCGCCAGCAGCCAAGAGGGGGGACTAGCTACTTACGAGCAGTACTTC
-	TRBV6-5	TRBJ2-7	once	CASKTGYNEQYF	TGTGCCAGCAAGACGGGGTATAACGAGCAGTACTTC
TRBD2	TRBV5-4	TRBJ2-3	-	CASSAGTRDPNTQYF	TGTGCCAGCAGCGCCGGGACTAGGGACCCCAATACGCAGTATTTT
-	TRBV2	TRBJ2-5	many	CASSESDETQYF	TGTGCCAGCAGTGAGAGCGATGAGACCCAGTACTTC
TRBD1	TRBV11-1	TRBJ2-5	-	CASSGTGVLETQYF	TGTGCCAGCAGCGGGACAGGGGTATTGGAGACCCAGTACTTC
-	TRBV14	TRBJ1-1	-	CASSQEGAATEAFF	TGTGCCAGCAGCCAAGAGGGGGCTGCCACTGAAGCTTTCTTT
-	TRBV6-4	TRBJ2-7	-	CASSRVVLEQYF	TGTGCCAGCTCAAGAGTAGTTCTCGAGCAGTACTTC
-	TRBV9	TRBJ2-2	-	CASSVGPGLANTGELFF	-
TRBD1	TRBV2	TRBJ1-5	-	CASRRSGQGARGNQPQHF	TGTGCCAGCAGGAGGTCGGGACAGGGGGCGCGGGGCAATCAGCCCCAGCATTTT
TRBD2	TRBV29-1	TRBJ2-3	-	CSTLAETLSTDTQYF	TGCAGCACCCTAGCGGAAACCCTTAGCACAGATACGCAGTATTTT
TRBD2	TRBV5-1	TRBJ2-1	-	CASSSGLAGYNEQFF	TGCGCCAGCAGCTCGGGACTAGCGGGATACAATGAGCAGTTCTTC
TRBD2	TRBV2	TRBJ2-1	-	CASKRGSGADEQFF	TGTGCCAGCAAACGCGGGAGCGGAGCCGATGAGCAGTTCTTC
TRBD2	TRBV2	TRBJ2-7	few	CASSDSGDYEHF	TGTGCCAGCAGTGACTCCGGGGACTACGAGCACTTC
-	TRBV28	TRBJ2-7	-	CASSTIYEQYF	TGTGCCAGCAGCACTATCTACGAGCAGTACTTC
TRBD2	TRBV7-2	TRBJ2-7	once	CASRLAGGYEQYF	TGTGCCAGCAGACTAGCGGGAGGCTACGAGCAGTACTTC
-	TRBV25-1	TRBJ2-2	-	CASKGQNTGELFF	TGTGCCAGCAAAGGACAGAACACCGGGGAGCTGTTTTTT
-	TRBV5-1	TRBJ1-1	-	CASSLGENTEAFF	TGCGCCAGCAGCTTGGGAGAGAACACTGAAGCTTTCTTT
-	TRBV14	TRBJ2-7	-	CASSQRHKRASYEQYF	TGTGCCAGCAGCCAGAGACATAAGCGGGCCAGTTACGAGCAGTACTTC
TRBD2	TRBV11-3	TRBJ2-5	-	CASRPTSGSQETQYF	TGTGCCAGCAGGCCGACTAGCGGTAGTCAAGAGACCCAGTACTTC
-	TRBV18	TRBJ1-4	-	CASSPRGANNEKLFF	TGTGCCAGCTCACCACGTGGGGCGAACAATGAAAAACTGTTTTTT
-	TRBV7-3	TRBJ1-1	few	CASSPTGGSEAFF	TGTGCCAGCAGCCCGACGGGGGGGTCTGAAGCTTTCTTT
-	TRBV27	TRBJ1-3	-	CASSIRSGNTIYF	TGTGCCAGCAGTATCCGCTCTGGAAACACCATATATTTT
-	TRBV6-6	TRBJ1-1	-	CASSYRDSAEAFF	TGTGCCAGCAGCTACAGGGATAGCGCTGAAGCTTTCTTT
-	TRBV27	TRBJ1-1	-	CASSFGGGANTEAFF	TGTGCCAGCAGTTTTGGAGGGGGGGCGAACACTGAAGCTTTCTTT
TRBD2	TRBV19	TRBJ2-3	-	CASSGLAGGRGSTDTQYF	TGTGCCAGTAGTGGCCTAGCGGGAGGGCGGGGTAGCACAGATACGCAGTATTTT